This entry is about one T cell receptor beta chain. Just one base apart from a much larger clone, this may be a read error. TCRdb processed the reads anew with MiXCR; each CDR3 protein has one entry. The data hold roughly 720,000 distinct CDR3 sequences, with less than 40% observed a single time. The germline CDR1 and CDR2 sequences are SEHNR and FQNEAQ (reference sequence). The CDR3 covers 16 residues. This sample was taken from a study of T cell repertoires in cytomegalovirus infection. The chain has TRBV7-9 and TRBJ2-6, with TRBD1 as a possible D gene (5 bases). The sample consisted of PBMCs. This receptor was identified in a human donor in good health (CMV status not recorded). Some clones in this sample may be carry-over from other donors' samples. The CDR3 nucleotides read TGTGCCAGCAGCTTATGGGGTGATACTGGGGCCAACTTCCTGACTTTC. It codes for CASSLWGDTGANFLTF.